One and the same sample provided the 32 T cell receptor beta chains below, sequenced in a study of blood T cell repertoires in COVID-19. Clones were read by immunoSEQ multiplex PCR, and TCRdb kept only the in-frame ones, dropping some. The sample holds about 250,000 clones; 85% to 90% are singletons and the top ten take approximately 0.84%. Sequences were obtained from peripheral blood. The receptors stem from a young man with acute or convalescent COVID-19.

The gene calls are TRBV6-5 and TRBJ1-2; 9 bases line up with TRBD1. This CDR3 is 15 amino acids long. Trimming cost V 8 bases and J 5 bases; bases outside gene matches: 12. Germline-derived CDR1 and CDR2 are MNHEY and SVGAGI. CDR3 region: CASSQMPGQGYGYTF. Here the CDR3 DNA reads TGTGCCAGCTCACAAATGCCGGGACAGGGTTATGGCTACACCTTC.

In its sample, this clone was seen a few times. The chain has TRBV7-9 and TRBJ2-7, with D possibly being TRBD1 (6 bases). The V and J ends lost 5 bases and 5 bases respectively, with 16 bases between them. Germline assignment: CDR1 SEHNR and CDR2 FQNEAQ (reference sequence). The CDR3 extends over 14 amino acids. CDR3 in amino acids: CASSPAYRVHEQYF. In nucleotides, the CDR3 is TGTGCCAGCAGCCCCGCGTACAGGGTCCACGAGCAGTACTTC.

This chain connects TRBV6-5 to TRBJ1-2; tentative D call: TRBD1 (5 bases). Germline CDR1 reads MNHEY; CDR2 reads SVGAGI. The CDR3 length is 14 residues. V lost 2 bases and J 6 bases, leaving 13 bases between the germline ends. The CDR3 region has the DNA TGTGCCAGCAGTTACGGGCAGGGCACGGATGGCTACACCTTC. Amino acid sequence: CASSYGQGTDGYTF.

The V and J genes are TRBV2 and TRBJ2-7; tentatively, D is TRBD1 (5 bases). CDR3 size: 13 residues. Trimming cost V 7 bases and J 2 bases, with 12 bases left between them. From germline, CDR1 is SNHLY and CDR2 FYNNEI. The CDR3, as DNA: TGTGCCAGCACATGGGGCAGGGCCTACGAGCAGTACTTC. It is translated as CASTWGRAYEQYF.

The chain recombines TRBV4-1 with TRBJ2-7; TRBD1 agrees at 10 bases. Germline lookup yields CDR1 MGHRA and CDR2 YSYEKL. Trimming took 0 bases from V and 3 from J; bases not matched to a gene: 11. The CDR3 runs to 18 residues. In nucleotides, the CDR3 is TGCGCCAGCAGCCAAGATAGGGGAACCGGGACAGGGGACTACGAGCAGTACTTC. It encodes CASSQDRGTGTGDYEQYF.

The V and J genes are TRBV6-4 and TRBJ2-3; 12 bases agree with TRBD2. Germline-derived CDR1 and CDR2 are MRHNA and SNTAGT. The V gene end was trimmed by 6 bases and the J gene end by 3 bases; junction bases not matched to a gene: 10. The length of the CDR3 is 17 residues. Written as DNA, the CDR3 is TGTGCCAGCAGGATCCTAGCGGGAGGGCCCAGGACAGATACGCAGTATTTT. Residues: CASRILAGGPRTDTQYF.

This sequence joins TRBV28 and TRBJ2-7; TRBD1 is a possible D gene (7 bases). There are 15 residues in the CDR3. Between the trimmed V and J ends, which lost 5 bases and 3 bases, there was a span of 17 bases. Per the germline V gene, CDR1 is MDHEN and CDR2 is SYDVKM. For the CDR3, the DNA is TGTGCCAGCAGTCCCACCGACAGGGAGGTCTACGAGCAGTACTTC. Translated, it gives CASSPTDREVYEQYF.

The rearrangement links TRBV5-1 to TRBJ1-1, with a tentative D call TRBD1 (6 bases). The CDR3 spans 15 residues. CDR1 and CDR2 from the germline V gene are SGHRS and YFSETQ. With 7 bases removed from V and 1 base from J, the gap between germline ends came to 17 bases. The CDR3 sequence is CASGFGGAQNTEAFF. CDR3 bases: TGCGCCAGCGGGTTTGGGGGGGCTCAGAACACTGAAGCTTTCTTT.

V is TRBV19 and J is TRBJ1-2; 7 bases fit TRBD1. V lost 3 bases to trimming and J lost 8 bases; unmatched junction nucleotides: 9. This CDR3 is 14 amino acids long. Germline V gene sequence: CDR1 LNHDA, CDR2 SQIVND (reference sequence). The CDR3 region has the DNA TGTGCCAGTAGTATTAGGAGAGGGGGCGACGGCTACACCTTC. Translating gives CASSIRRGGDGYTF.

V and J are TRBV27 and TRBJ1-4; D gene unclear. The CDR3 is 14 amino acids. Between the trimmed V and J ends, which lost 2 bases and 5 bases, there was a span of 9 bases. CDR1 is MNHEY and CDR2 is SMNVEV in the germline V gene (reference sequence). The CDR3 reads CASSLTVPNEKLFF. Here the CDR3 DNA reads TGTGCCAGCAGTTTAACAGTACCGAATGAAAAACTGTTTTTT.

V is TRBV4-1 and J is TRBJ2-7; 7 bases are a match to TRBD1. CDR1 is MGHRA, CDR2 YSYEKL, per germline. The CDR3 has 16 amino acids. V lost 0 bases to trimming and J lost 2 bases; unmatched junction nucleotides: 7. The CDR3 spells CASSQEHRGNAYEQYF. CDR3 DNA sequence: TGCGCCAGCAGCCAAGAACACAGGGGTAACGCCTACGAGCAGTACTTC.

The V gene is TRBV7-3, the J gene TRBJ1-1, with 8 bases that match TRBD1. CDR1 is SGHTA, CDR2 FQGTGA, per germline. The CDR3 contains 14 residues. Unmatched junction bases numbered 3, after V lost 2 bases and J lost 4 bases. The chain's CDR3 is CASSLQGARTEAFF. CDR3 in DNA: TGTGCCAGCAGCTTACAGGGGGCGCGCACTGAAGCTTTCTTT.

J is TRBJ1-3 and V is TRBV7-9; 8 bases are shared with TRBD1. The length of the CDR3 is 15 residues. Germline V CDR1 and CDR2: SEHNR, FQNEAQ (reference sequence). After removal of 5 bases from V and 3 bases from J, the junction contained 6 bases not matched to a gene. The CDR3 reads CASSRSGTGGNTIYF. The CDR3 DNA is TGTGCCAGCAGCCGCTCCGGGACAGGTGGAAACACCATATATTTT.

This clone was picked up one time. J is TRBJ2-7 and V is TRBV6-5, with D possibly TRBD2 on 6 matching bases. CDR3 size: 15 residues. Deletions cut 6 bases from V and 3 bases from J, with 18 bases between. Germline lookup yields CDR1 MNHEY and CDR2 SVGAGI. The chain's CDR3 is CASSPAPGAVYEQYF. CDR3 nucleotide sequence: TGTGCCAGCAGCCCCGCTCCGGGAGCAGTCTACGAGCAGTACTTC.

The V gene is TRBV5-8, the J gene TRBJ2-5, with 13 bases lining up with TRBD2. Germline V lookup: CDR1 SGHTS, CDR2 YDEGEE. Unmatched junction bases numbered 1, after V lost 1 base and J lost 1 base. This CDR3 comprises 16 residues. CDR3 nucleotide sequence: TGTGCCAGCAGCTTGACTAGCGGGAGGGTCCAAGAGACCCAGTACTTC. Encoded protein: CASSLTSGRVQETQYF. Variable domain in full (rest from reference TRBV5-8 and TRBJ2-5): EAGVTQSPTHLIKTRGQQATLRCSPISGHTSVYWYQQALGLGLQFLLWYDEGEERNRGNFPPRFSGRQFPNYSSELNVNALELEDSALYLCASSLTSGRVQETQYFGPGTRLLVL.

CDR3: CASSFTATNYGYTF. DNA for the CDR3: TGTGCCAGCAGTTTTACAGCTACTAACTATGGCTACACCTTC. V and J are TRBV27 and TRBJ1-2, with unresolved D. The CDR3 contains 14 residues. V was shortened by 3 bases and J by 0 bases, with 8 bases between the two germline ends. CDR1 MNHEY and CDR2 SMNVEV come from the germline V gene (reference sequence).

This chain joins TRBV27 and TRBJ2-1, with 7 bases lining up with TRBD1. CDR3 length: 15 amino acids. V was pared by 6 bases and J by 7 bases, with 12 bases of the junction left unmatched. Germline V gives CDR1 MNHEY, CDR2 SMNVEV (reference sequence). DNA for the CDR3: TGTGCCAGCAGCCGCTGGACAGGTTCTCGGAATGAGCAGTTCTTC. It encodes CASSRWTGSRNEQFF.

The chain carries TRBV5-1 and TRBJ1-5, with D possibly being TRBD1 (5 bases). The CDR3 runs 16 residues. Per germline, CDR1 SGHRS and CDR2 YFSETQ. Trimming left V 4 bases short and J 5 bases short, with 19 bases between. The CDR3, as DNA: TGCGCCAGCAGCCCCGGGGGAGGTTGGTCGGATCAGCCCCAGCATTTT. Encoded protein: CASSPGGGWSDQPQHF.

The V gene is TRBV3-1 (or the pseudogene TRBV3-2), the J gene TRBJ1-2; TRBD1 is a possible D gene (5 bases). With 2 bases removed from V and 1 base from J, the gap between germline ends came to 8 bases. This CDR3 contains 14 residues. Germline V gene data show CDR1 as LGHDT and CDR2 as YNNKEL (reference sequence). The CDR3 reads CASSQRQLNYGYTF. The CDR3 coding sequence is TGTGCCAGCAGCCAACGACAGCTTAACTATGGCTACACCTTC.

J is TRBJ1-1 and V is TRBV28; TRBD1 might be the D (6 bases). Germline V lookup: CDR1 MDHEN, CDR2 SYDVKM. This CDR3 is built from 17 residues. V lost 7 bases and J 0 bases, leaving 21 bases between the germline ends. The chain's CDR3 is CASIGRGRGIMNTEAFF. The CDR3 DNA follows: TGTGCCAGCATCGGCCGGGGCAGGGGAATTATGAACACTGAAGCTTTCTTT. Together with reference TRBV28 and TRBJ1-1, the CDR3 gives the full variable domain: DVKVTQSSRYLVKRTGEKVFLECVQDMDHENMFWYRQDPGLGLRLIYFSYDVKMKEKGDIPEGYSVSREKKERFSLILESASTNQTSMYLCASIGRGRGIMNTEAFFGQGTRLTVV.

CDR3 loop: CASRPDGSPHNEQFF. In nucleotides, the CDR3 is TGTGCCAGCAGGCCGGATGGTAGCCCCCACAATGAGCAGTTCTTC. The J gene is TRBJ2-1, the V gene TRBV28; D call uncertain. The V gene's germline CDR1 is MDHEN and CDR2 SYDVKM. V was shortened by 6 bases and J by 5 bases, with 17 bases between the two germline ends. This CDR3 region has 15 residues.

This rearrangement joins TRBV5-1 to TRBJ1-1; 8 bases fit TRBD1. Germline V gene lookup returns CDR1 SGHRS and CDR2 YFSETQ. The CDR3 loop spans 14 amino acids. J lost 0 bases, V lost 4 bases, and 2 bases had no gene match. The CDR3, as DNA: TGCGCCAGCAGCACGGGACAGGTGAACACTGAAGCTTTCTTT. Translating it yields CASSTGQVNTEAFF.

CDR3 amino acids: CASSLAGQGETQYF. The CDR3 DNA follows: TGCGCCAGCAGCTTAGCGGGCCAAGGGGAGACCCAGTACTTC. This chain links TRBV5-1 with TRBJ2-5; tentative D call: TRBD2 (6 bases). CDR1 is SGHRS, CDR2 YFSETQ, per germline. Trimming stripped 2 bases from V and 5 bases from J, with 13 bases between. The CDR3 is 14 amino acids.

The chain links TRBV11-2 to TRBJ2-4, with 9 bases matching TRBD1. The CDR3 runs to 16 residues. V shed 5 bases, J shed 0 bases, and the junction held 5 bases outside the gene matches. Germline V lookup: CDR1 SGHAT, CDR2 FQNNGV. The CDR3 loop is CASSLQGALAKNIQYF. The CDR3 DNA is TGTGCCAGCAGCCTACAGGGGGCACTAGCCAAAAACATTCAGTACTTC.

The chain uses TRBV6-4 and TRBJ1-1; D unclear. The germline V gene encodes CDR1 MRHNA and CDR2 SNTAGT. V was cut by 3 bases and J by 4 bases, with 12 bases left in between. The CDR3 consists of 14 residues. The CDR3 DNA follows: TGTGCCAGCAGTGAGCAAACAGCCAGCACTGAAGCTTTCTTT. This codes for CASSEQTASTEAFF.

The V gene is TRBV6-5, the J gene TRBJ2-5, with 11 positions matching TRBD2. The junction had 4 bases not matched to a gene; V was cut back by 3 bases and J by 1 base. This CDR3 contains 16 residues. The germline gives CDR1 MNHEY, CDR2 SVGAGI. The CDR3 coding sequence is TGTGCCAGCAGTTATCGAACTAGCGGGAGCCAAGAGACCCAGTACTTC. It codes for CASSYRTSGSQETQYF.

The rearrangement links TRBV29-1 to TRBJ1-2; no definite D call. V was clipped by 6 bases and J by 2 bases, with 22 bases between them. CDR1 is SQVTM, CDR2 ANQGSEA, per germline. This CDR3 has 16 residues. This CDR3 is CSVTDIEGRSNYGYTF. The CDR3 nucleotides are TGCAGCGTGACCGATATTGAGGGCAGGTCCAACTATGGCTACACCTTC.

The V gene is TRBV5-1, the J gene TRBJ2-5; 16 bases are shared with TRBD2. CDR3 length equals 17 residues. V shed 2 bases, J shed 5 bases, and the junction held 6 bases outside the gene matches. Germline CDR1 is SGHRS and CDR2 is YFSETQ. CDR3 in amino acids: CASSFGTSGRARETQYF. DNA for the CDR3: TGCGCCAGCAGCTTCGGGACTAGCGGGAGGGCCCGGGAGACCCAGTACTTC.

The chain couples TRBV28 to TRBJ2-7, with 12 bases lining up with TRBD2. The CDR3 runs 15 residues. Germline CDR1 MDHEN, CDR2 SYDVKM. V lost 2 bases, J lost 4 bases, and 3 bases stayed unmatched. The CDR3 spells CASSLRTSGIYEQYF. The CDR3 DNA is TGTGCCAGCAGTTTACGGACTAGCGGGATTTACGAGCAGTACTTC.

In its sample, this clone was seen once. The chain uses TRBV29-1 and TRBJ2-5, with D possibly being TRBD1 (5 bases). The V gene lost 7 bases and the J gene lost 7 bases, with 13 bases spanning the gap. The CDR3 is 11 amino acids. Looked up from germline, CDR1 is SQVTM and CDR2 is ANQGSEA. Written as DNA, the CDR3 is TGCAGCGGAGCCCTAAGGGGGACCCAGTACTTC. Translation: CSGALRGTQYF.

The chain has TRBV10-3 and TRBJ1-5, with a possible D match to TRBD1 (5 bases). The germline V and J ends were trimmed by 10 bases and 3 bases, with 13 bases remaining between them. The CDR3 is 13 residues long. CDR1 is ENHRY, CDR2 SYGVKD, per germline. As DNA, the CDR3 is TGTGCCACCCAGGGACTGATCAATCAGCCCCAGCATTTT. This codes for CATQGLINQPQHF.

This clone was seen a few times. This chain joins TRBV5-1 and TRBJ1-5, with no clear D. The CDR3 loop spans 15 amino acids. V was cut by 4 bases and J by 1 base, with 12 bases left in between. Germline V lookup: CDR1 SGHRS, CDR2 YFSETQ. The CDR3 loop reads CASSIEGGSNQPQHF. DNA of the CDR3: TGCGCCAGCAGCATTGAGGGCGGGAGCAATCAGCCCCAGCATTTT.